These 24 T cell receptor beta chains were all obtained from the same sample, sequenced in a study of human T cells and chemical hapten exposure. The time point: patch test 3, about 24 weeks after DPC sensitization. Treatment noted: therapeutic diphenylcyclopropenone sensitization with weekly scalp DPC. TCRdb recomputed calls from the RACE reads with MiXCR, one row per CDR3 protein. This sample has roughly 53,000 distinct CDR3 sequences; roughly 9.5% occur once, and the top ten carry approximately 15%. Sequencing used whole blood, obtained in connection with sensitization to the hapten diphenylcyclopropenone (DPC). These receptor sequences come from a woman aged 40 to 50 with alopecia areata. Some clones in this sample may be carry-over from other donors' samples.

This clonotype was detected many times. The CDR3 DNA is TGTGCCAGCAGTTACTCGATGGCAGGGGAAGCTTTCTTT. It codes for CASSYSMAGEAFF. The rearrangement joins TRBV6-5 to TRBJ1-1, with D tentatively TRBD1 (5 bases). The CDR3 contains 13 residues. Germline lookup yields CDR1 MNHEY and CDR2 SVGAGI. V dropped 0 bases and J dropped 8 bases, with 10 bases sitting between them.

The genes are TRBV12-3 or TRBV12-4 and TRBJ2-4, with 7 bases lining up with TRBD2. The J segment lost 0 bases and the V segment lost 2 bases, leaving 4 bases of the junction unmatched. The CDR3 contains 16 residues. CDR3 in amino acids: CASSLRSGAAKNIQYF. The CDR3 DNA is TGTGCCAGCAGTTTAAGAAGCGGGGCAGCCAAAAACATTCAGTACTTC.

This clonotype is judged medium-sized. CDR3 coding DNA: TGCAGTGCTAGAGATCGACAGCTTACCTACAATGAGCAGTTCTTC. It specifies CSARDRQLTYNEQFF. The chain recombines TRBV20-1 with TRBJ2-1; tentative D call: TRBD1 (5 bases). The V and J ends lost 0 bases and 2 bases respectively, with 11 bases between them. This CDR3 has 15 residues. The germline CDR1 and CDR2 sequences are DFQATT and SNEGSKA (reference sequence).

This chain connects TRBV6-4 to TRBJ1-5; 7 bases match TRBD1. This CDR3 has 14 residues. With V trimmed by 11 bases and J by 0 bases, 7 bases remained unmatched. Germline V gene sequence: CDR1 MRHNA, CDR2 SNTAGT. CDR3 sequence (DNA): TGTGCCTCCAGGGGGGTGACTAGCAATCAGCCCCAGCATTTT. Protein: CASRGVTSNQPQHF.

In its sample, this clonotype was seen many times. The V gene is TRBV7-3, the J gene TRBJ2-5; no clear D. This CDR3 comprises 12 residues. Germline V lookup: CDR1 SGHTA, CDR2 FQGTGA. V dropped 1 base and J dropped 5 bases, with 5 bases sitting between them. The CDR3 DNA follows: TGTGCCAGCAGCTTAAGTGGGGAGACCCAGTACTTC. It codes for CASSLSGETQYF.

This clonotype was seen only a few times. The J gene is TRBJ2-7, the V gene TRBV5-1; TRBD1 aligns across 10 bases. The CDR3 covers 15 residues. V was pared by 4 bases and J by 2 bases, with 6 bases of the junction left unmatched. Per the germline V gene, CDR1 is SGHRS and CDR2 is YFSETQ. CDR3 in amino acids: CASSTGTGATYEQYF. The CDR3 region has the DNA TGCGCCAGCAGCACAGGGACAGGGGCGACCTACGAGCAGTACTTC.

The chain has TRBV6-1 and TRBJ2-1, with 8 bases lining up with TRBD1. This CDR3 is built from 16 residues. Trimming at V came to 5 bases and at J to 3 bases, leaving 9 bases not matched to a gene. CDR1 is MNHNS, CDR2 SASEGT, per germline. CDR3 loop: CASSPPGTGLYNEQFF. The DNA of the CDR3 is TGTGCCAGCAGTCCCCCCGGGACAGGACTCTACAATGAGCAGTTCTTC.

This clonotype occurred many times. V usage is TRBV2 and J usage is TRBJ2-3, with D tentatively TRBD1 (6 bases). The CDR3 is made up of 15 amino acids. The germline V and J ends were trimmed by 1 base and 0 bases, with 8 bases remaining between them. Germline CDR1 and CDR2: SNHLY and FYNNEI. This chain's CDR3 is CASSEGTASTDTQYF. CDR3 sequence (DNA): TGTGCCAGCAGTGAAGGGACAGCTAGCACAGATACGCAGTATTTT.

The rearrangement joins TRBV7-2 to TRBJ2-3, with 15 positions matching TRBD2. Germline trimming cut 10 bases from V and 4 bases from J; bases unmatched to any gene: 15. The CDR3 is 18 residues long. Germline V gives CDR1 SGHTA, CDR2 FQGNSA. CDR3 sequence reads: CATSGTSGGSALSDTQYF. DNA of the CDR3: TGTGCCACCTCCGGGACTAGCGGGGGGTCCGCCCTATCAGATACGCAGTATTTT. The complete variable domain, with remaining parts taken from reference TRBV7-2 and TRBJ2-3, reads GAGVSQSPSNKVTEKGKDVELRCDPISGHTALYWYRQSLGQGLEFLIYFQGNSAPDKSGLPSDRFSAERTGGSVSTLTIQRTQQEDSAVYLCATSGTSGGSALSDTQYFGPGTRLTVL.

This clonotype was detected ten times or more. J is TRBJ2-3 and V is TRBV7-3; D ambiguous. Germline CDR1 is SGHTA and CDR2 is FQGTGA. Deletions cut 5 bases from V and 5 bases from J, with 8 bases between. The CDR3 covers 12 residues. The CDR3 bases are TGTGCCAGCAGCCTAAACCGAGATACGCAGTATTTT. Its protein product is CASSLNRDTQYF.

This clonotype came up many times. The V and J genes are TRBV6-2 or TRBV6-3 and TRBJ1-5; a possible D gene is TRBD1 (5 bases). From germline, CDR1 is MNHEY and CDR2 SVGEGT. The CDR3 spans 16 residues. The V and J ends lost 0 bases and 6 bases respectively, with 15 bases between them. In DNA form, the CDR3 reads TGTGCCAGCAGTTACTCATTTGGGACTAAGAGTCAGCCCCAGCATTTT. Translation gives CASSYSFGTKSQPQHF.

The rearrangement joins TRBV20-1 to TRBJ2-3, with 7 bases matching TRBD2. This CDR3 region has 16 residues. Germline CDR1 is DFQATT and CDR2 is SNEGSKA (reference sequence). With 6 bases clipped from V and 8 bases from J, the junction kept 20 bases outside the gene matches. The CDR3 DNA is TGCAGTGCGCGAGGCCGACTAGCCCGGGCTCCCGGTACGCAGTATTTT. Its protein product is CSARGRLARAPGTQYF.

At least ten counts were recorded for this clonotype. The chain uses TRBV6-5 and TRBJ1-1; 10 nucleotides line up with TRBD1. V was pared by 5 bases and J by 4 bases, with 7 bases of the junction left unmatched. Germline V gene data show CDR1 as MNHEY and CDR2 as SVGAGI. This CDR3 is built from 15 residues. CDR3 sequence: CASSRGDRGLTEAFF. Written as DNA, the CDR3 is TGTGCCAGCAGTCGGGGGGACAGGGGCCTCACTGAAGCTTTCTTT.

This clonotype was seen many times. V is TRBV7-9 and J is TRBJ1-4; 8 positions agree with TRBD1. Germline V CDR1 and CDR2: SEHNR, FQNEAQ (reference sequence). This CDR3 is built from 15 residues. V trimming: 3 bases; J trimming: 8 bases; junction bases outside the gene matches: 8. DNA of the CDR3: TGTGCCAGCAGCTTTTCCAGGGGGCAAGGGGAAAAACTGTTTTTT. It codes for CASSFSRGQGEKLFF.

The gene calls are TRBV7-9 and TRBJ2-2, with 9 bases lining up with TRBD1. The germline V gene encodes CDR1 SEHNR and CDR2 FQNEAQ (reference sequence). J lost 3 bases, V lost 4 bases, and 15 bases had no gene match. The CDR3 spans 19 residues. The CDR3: CASSWDLTGTGRDTGELFF. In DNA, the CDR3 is TGTGCCAGCAGCTGGGACCTTACCGGGACAGGGCGAGACACCGGGGAGCTGTTTTTT.

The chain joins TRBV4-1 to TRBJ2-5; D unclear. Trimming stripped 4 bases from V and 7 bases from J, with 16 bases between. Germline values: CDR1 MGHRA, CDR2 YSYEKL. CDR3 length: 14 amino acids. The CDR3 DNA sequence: TGCGCCAGCAGCCCGGACCTGGGAATTGGGACCCAGTACTTC. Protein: CASSPDLGIGTQYF.

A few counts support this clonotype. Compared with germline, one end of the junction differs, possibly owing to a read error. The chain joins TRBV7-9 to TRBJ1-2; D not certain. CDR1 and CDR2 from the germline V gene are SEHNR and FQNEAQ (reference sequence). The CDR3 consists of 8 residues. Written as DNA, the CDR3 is TGTGCCAGCAGCTCGGACGAATTC. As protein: CASSSDEF.

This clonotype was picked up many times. The CDR3: CASSLVTGSNEQYF. CDR3 bases: TGTGCCAGCAGCTTAGTTACAGGGAGTAACGAGCAGTACTTC. The J gene is TRBJ2-7, the V gene TRBV7-9; D is possibly TRBD1 (6 bases). There are 14 residues in the CDR3. The V gene's germline CDR1 is SEHNR and CDR2 FQNEAQ (reference sequence). V was cut by 1 base and J by 5 bases, with 12 bases left in between.

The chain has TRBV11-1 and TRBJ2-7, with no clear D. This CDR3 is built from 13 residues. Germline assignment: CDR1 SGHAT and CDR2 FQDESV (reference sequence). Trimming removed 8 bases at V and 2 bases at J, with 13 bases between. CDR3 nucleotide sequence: TGTGCCAGCTCCGGCCTGGGTACCTACGAGCAGTACTTC. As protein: CASSGLGTYEQYF.

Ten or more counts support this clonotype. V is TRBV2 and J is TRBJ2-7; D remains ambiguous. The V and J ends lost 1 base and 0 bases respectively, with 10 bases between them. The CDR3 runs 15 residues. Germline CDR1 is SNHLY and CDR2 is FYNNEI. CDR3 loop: CASSEVTASSYEQYF. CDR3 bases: TGTGCCAGCAGTGAAGTTACGGCTAGCTCCTACGAGCAGTACTTC.

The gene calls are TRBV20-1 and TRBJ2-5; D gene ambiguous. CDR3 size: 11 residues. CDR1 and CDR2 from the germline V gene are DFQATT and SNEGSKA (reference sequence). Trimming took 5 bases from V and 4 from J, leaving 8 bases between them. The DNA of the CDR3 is TGCAGTGCTGAGAGGAGAGAGACCCAGTACTTC. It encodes CSAERRETQYF.

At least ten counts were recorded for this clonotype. The CDR3 DNA reads TGTGCCAGCAGTTACTCGATTAGCCTGGGGCAGCCCCAGCATTTT. It codes for CASSYSISLGQPQHF. V is TRBV6-2 or TRBV6-3 and J is TRBJ1-5; D gene unclear. V was clipped by 0 bases and J by 7 bases, with 13 bases between them. CDR1 is MNHEY, CDR2 SVGEGT, per germline. The CDR3 has 15 residues.

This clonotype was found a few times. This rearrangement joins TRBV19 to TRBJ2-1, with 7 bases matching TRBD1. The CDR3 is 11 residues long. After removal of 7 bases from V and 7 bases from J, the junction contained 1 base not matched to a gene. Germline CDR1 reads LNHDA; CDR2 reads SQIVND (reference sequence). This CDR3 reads CASTQGNEQFF. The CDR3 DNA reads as TGTGCCAGTACACAGGGGAATGAGCAGTTCTTC.

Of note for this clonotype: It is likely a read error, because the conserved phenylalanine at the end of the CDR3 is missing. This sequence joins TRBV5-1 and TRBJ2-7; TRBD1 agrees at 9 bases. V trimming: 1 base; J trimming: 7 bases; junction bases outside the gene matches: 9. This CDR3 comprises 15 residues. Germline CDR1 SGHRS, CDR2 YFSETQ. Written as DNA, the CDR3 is TGCGCCAGCAGCTTGATGGGACAGGGTGCAGAAGAGCAGTACTAC. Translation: CASSLMGQGAEEQYY.